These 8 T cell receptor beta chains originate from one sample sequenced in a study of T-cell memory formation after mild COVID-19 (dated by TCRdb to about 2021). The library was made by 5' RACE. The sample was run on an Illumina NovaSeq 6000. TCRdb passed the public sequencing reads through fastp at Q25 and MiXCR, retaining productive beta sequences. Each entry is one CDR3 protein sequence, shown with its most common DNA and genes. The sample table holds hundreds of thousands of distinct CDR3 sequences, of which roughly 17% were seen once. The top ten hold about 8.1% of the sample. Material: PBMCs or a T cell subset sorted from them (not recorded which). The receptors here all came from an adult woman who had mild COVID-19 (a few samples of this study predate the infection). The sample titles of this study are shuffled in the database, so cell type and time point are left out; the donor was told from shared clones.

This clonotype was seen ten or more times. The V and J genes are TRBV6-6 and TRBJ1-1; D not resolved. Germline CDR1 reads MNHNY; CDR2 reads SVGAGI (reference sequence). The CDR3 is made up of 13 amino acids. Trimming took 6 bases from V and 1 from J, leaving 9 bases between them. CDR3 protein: CASSPDGNTEAFF. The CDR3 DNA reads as TGTGCCAGCAGCCCGGACGGGAACACTGAAGCTTTCTTT.

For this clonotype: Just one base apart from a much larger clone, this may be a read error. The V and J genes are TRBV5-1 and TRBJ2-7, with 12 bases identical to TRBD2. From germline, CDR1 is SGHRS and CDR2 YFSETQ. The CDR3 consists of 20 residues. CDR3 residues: CASILELAGGPFPYSYEQYF. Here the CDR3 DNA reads TGCGCCAGCATCTTGGAGCTAGCGGGAGGGCCTTTCCCTTACTCCTACGAGCAGTACTTC.

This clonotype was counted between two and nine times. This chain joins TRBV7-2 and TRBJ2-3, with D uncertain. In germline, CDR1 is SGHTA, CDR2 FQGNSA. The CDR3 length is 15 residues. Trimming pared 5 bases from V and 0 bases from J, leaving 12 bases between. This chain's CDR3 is CASSPWAASTDTQYF. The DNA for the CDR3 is TGTGCCAGCAGCCCTTGGGCTGCTAGCACAGATACGCAGTATTTT.

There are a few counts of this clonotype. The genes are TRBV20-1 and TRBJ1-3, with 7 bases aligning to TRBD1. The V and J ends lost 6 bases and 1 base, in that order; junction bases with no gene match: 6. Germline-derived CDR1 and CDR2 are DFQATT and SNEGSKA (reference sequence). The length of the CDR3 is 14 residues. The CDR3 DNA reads TGCAGTGCGCCGACAGGGCAGTCTGGAAACACCATATATTTT. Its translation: CSAPTGQSGNTIYF.

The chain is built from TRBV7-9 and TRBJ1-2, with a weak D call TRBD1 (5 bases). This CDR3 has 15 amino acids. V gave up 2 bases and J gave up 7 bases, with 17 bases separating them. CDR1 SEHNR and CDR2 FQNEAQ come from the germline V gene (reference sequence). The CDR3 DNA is TGTGCCAGCAGCTTAACGGACATCGTCTACGGTGGCTACACCTTC. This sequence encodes CASSLTDIVYGGYTF.

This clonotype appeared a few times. The CDR3 coding sequence is TGTGCCAGCAGTTTGTATAGCGGGCCTTACGAGCAGTACTTC. Its protein is CASSLYSGPYEQYF. The genes are TRBV12-3 or TRBV12-4 and TRBJ2-7, with TRBD2 matching 7 bases. V dropped 3 bases and J dropped 4; count of bases not matched to a gene: 6. CDR3 length: 14 residues.

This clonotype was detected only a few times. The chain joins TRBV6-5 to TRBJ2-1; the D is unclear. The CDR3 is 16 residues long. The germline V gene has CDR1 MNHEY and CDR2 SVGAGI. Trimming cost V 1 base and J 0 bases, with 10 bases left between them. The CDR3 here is CASSYYRRSSYNEQFF. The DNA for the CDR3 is TGTGCCAGCAGTTACTACCGCAGGAGCTCCTACAATGAGCAGTTCTTC.

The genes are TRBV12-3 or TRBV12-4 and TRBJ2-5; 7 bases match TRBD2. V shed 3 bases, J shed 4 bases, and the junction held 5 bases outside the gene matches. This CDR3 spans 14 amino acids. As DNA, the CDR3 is TGTGCCAGCAGTTTTGGGGGGGGAGCAGAGACCCAGTACTTC. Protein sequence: CASSFGGGAETQYF.